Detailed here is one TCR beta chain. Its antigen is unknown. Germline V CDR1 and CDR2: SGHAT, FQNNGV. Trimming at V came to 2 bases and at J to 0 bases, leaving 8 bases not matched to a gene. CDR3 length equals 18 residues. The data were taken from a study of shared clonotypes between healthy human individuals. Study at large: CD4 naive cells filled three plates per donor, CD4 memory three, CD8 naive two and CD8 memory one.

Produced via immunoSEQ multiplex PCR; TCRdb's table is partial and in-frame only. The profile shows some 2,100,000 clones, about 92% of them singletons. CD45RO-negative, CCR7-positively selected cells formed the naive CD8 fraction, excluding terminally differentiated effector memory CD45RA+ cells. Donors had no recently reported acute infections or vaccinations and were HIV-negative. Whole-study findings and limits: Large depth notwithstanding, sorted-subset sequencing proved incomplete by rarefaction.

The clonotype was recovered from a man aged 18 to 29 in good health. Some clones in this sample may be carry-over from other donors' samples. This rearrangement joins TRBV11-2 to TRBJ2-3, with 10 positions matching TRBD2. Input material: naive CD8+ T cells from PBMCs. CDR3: CASSLWLAGVHSTDTQYF. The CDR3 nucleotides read TGTGCCAGCAGCTTATGGCTAGCGGGAGTCCATAGCACAGATACGCAGTATTTT.